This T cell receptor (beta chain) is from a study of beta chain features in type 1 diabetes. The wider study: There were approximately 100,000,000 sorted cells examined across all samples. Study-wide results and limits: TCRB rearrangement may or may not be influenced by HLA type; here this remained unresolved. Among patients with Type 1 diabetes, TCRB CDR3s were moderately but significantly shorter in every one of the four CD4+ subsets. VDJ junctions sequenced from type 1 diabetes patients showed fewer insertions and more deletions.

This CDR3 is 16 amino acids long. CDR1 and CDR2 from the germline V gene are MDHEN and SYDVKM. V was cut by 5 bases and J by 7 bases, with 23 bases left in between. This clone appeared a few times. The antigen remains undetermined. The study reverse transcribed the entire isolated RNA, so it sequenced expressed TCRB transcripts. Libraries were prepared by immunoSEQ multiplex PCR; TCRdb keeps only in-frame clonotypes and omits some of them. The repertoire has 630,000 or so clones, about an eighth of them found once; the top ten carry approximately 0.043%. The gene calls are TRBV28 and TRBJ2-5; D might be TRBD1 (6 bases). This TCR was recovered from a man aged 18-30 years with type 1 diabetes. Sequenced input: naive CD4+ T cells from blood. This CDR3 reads CASSPPTSQGRGTQYF. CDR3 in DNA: TGTGCCAGCAGTCCACCGACTTCACAGGGTCGAGGGACCCAGTACTTC. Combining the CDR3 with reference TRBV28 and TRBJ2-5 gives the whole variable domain DVKVTQSSRYLVKRTGEKVFLECVQDMDHENMFWYRQDPGLGLRLIYFSYDVKMKEKGDIPEGYSVSREKKERFSLILESASTNQTSMYLCASSPPTSQGRGTQYFGPGTRLLVL.